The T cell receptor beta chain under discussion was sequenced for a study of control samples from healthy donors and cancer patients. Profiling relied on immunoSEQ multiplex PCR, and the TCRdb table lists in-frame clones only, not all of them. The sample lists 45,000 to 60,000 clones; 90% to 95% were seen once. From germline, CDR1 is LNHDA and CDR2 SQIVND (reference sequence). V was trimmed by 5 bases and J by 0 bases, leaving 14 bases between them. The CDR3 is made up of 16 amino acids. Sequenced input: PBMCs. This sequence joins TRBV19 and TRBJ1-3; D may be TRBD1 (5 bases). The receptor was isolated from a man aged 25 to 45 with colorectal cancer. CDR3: CASSSRDFGSGNTIYF. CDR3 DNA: TGTGCCAGTAGTTCCCGGGACTTCGGCTCTGGAAACACCATATATTTT.